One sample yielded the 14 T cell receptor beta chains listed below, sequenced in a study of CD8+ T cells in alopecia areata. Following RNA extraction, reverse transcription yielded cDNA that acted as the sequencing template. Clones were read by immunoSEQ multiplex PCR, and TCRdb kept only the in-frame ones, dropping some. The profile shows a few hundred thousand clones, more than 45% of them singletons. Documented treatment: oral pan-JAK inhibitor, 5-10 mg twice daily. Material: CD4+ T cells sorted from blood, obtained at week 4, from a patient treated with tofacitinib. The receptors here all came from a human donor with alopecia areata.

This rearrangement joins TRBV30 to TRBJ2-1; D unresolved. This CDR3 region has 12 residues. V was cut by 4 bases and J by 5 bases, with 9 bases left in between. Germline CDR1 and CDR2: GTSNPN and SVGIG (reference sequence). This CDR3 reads CAWKRKNNEQFF. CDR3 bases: TGTGCCTGGAAACGGAAAAACAATGAGCAGTTCTTC.

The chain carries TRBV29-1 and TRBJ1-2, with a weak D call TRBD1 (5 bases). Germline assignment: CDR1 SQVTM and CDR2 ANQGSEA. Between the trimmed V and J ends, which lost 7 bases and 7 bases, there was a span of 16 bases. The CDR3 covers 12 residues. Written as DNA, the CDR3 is TGCAGCGCCCGACAGACTAAGGGTGGCTACACCTTC. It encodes CSARQTKGGYTF.

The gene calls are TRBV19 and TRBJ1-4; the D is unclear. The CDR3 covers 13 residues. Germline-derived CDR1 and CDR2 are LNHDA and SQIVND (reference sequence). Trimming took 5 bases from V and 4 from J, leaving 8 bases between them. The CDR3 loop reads CASSAVLNEKLFF. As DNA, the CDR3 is TGTGCCAGTAGTGCGGTTCTTAATGAAAAACTGTTTTTT.

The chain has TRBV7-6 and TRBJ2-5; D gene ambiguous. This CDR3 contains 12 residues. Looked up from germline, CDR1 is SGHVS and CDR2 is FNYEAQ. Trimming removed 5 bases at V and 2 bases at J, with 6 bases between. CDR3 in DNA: TGTGCCAGCAGCCCCTTTCAAGAGACCCAGTACTTC. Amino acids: CASSPFQETQYF.

The CDR3 sequence is CAWSVMGFNQPQHF. For the CDR3, the DNA is TGTGCCTGGAGTGTTATGGGGTTCAATCAGCCCCAGCATTTT. The J gene is TRBJ1-5, the V gene TRBV30; D is undetermined. This CDR3 region has 14 residues. Trimming removed 0 bases from V and 3 bases from J, with 9 bases in between. The V gene's germline CDR1 is GTSNPN and CDR2 SVGIG (reference sequence).

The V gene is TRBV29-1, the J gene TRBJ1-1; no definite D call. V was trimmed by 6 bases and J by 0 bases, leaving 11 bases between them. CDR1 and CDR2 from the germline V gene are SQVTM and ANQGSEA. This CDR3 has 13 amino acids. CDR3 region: CSVWAGMNTEAFF. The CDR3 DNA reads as TGCAGCGTGTGGGCAGGAATGAACACTGAAGCTTTCTTT.

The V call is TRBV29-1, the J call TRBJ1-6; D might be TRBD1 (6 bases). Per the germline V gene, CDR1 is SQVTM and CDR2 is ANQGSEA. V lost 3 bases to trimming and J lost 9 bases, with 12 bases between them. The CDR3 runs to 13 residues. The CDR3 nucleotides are TGCAGCGTTGATACAGGGCCAGGTTCACCCCTCCACTTT. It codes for CSVDTGPGSPLHF.

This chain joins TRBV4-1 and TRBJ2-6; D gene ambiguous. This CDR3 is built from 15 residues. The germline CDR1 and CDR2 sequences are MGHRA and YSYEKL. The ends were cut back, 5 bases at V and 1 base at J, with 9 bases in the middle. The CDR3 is CASSEPGSGANVLTF. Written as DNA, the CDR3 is TGCGCCAGCAGCGAACCAGGTTCTGGGGCCAACGTCCTGACTTTC.

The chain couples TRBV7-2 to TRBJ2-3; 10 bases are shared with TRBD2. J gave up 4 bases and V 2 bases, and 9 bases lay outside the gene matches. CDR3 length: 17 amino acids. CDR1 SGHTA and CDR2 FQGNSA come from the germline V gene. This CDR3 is CASSLRLAGAGSDTQYF. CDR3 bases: TGTGCCAGCAGCTTACGCCTAGCGGGGGCGGGCTCAGATACGCAGTATTTT.

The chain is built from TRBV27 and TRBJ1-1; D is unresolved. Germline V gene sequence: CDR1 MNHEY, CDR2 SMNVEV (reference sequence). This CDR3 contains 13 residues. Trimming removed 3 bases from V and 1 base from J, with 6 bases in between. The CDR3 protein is CASSLTGNTEAFF. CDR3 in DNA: TGTGCCAGCAGTTTGACCGGGAACACTGAAGCTTTCTTT.

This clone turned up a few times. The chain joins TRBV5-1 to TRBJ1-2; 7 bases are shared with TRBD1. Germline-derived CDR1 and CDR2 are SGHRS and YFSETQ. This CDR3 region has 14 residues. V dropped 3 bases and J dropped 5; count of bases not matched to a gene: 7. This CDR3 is CASSWDSSDYGYTF. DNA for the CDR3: TGCGCCAGCAGCTGGGACAGCAGCGATTATGGCTACACCTTC. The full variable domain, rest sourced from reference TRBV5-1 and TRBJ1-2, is KAGVTQTPRYLIKTRGQQVTLSCSPISGHRSVSWYQQTPGQGLQFLFEYFSETQRNKGNFPGRFSGRQFSNSRSEMNVSTLELGDSALYLCASSWDSSDYGYTFGSGTRLTVV.

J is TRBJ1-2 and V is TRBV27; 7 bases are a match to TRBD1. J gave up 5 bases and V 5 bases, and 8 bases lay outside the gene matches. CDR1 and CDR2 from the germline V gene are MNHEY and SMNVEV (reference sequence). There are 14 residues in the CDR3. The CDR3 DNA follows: TGTGCCAGCAGTCCGGCGGGACAGCAGTATGGCTACACCTTC. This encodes CASSPAGQQYGYTF.

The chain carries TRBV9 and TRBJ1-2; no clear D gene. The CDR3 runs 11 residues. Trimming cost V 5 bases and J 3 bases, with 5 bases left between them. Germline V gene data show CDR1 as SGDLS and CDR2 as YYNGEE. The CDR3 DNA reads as TGTGCCAGCAGTCGGGACTATGGCTACACCTTC. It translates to CASSRDYGYTF.

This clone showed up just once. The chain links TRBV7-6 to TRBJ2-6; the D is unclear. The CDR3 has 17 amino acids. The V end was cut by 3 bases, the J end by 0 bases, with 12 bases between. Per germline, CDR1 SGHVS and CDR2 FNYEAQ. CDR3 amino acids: CASSLASLSSGANVLTF. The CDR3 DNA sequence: TGTGCCAGCAGCTTGGCCAGCTTGAGCTCTGGGGCCAACGTCCTGACTTTC.